The subject of this entry is one TCR beta chain. The source of the sample is a study of blood T cell repertoires in COVID-19. Across the study: COVID-19 samples collected from the United States, Italy and Spain covered acute and convalescent phases.

The participants were between about 18 and 90 years old and came from fewer than 25 US areas. Allocation to cohorts depended on clinical history reported by the participants. V lost 7 bases to trimming and J lost 4 bases; unmatched junction nucleotides: 13. This CDR3 contains 19 residues. The germline V gene has CDR1 LNHDA and CDR2 SQIVND (reference sequence). As processed by the authors: Reference gene primer amplification gave nucleated cell count estimates. Profiling relied on immunoSEQ multiplex PCR, and the TCRdb table lists in-frame clones only, not all of them. The V and J calls and the clone size are those of that table, but D and trimming were determined from the DNA. Found here are roughly 300,000 clones, 85% of them singletons; the top ten hold 2% to 3%.

The clonotype originates from a woman in her fifties or sixties who had recovered from COVID-19. Sequenced input: PBMCs or T cells enriched from blood (not recorded which). The chain is built from TRBV19 and TRBJ2-1; 16 nucleotides match TRBD2. The CDR3 protein is CASTTTGLAGGPWYNEQFF. As DNA, the CDR3 is TGTGCCAGTACCACAACGGGACTAGCGGGAGGGCCTTGGTACAATGAGCAGTTCTTC.